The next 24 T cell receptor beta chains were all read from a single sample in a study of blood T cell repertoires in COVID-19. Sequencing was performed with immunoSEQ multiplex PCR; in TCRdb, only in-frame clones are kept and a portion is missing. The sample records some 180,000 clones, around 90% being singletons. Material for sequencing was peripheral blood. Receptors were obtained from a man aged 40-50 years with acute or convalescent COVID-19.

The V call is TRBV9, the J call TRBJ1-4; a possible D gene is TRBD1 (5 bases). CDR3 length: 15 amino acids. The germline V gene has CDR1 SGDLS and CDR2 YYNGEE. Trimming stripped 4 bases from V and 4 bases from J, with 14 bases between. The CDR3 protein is CASSPYGGFNEKLFF. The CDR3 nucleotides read TGTGCCAGCAGCCCGTACGGGGGGTTTAATGAAAAACTGTTTTTT.

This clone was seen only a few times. The CDR3 sequence: CASGGQGTYEQYF. The CDR3 coding sequence is TGTGCCAGCGGGGGACAGGGGACCTACGAGCAGTACTTC. The V call is TRBV6-5, the J call TRBJ2-7; 10 bases are shared with TRBD1. V lost 8 bases to trimming and J lost 2 bases; unmatched junction nucleotides: 3. The CDR3 has 13 amino acids. CDR1 is MNHEY, CDR2 SVGAGI, per germline.

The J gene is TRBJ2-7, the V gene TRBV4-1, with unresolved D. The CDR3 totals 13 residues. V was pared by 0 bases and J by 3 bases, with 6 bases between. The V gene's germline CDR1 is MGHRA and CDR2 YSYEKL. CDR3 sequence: CASSQDSGYEQYF. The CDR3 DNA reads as TGCGCCAGCAGCCAAGACTCGGGCTACGAGCAGTACTTC.

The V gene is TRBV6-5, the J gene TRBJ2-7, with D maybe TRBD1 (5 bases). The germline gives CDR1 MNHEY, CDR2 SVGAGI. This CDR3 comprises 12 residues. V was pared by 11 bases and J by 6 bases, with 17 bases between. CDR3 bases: TGTGCCTCGAGCCAGGGTTCCGGCGAGCAGTACTTC. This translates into CASSQGSGEQYF.

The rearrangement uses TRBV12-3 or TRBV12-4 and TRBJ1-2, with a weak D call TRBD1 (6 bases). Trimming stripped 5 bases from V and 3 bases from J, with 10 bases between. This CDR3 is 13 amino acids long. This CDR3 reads CASSRGSDYGYTF. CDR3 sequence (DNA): TGTGCCAGCAGTAGGGGGAGCGACTATGGCTACACCTTC.

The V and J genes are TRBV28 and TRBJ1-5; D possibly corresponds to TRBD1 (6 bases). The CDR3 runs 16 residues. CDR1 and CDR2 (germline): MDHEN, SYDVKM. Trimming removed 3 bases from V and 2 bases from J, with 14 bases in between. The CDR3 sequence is CASSLGSGGRNQPQHF. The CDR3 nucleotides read TGTGCCAGCAGTTTGGGATCGGGGGGGCGCAATCAGCCCCAGCATTTT.

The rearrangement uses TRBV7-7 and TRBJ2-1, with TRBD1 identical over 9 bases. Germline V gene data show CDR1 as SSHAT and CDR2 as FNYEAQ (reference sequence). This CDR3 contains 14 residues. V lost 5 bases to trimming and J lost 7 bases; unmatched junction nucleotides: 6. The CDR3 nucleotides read TGTGCCAGCAGCCAATCAGGACAGGGGAATGAGCAGTTCTTC. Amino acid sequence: CASSQSGQGNEQFF.

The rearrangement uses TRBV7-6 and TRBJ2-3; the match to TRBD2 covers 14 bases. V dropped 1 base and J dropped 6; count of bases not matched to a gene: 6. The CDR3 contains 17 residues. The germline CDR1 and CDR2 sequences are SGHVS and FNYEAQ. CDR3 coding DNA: TGTGCCAGCAGCTTAGGAGCTCGGACTAGCGGGGGGGATACGCAGTATTTT. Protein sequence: CASSLGARTSGGDTQYF. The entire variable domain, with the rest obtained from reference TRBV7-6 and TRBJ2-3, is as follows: GAGVSQSPRYKVTKRGQDVALRCDPISGHVSLYWYRQALGQGPEFLTYFNYEAQQDKSGLPNDRFSAERPEGSISTLTIQRTEQRDSAMYRCASSLGARTSGGDTQYFGPGTRLTVL.

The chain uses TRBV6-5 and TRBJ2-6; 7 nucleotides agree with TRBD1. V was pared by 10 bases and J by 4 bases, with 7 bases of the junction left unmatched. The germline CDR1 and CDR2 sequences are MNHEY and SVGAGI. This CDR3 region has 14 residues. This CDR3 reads CATSSDRGANVLTF. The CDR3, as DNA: TGTGCCACCTCTTCGGACAGGGGGGCCAACGTCCTGACTTTC.

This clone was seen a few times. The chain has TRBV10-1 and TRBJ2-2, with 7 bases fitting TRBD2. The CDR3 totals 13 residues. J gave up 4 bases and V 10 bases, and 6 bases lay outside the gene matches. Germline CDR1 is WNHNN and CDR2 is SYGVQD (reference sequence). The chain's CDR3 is CATGGGGTGELFF. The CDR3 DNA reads TGCGCCACCGGTGGGGGGGGCACCGGGGAGCTGTTTTTT.

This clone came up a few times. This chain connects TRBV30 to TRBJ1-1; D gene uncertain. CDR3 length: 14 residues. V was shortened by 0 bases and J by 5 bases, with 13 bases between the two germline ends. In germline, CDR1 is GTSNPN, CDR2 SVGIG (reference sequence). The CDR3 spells CAWSVLGAGTEAFF. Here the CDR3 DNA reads TGTGCCTGGAGTGTATTGGGTGCGGGAACTGAAGCTTTCTTT.

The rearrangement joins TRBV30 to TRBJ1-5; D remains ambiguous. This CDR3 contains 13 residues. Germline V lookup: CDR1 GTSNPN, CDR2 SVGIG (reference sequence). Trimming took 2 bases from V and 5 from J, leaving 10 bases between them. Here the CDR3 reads CAWSTGSDQPQHF. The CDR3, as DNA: TGTGCCTGGAGTACGGGGTCCGATCAGCCCCAGCATTTT.

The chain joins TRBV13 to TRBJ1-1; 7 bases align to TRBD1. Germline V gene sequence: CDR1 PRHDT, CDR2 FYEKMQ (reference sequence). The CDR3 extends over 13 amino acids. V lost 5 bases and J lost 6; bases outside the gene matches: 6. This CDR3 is CASSLDRAAEAFF. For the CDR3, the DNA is TGTGCCAGCAGCCTAGACAGGGCCGCTGAAGCTTTCTTT.

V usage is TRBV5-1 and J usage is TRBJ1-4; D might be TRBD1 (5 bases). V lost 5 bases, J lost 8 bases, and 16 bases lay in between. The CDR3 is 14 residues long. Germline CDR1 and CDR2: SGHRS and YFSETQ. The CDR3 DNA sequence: TGCGCCAGCAGTACGGGGGTCGCTAGCGAAAAACTGTTTTTT. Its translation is CASSTGVASEKLFF.

The CDR3 DNA reads as TGCGCCAGCAGCTTGGTGGACAGGGCTAACACCGGGGAGCTGTTTTTT. Translating it yields CASSLVDRANTGELFF. The genes are TRBV5-1 and TRBJ2-2; TRBD1 matches 8 bases. Germline values: CDR1 SGHRS, CDR2 YFSETQ. V was clipped by 0 bases and J by 2 bases; unmatched bases: 3. The CDR3 length is 16 residues.

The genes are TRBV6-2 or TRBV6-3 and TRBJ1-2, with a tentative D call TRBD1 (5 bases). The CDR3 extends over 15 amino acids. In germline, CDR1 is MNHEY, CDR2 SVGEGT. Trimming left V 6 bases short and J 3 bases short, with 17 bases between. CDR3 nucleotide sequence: TGTGCCAGCAGCTCATTCGGCAGGGAGGACTATGGCTACACCTTC. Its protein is CASSSFGREDYGYTF.

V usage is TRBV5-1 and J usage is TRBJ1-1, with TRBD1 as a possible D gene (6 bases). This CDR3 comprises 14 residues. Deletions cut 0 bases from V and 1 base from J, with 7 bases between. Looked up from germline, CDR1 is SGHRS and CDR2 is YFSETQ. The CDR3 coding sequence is TGCGCCAGCAGCTTGGGGACAGCGAACACTGAAGCTTTCTTT. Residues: CASSLGTANTEAFF.

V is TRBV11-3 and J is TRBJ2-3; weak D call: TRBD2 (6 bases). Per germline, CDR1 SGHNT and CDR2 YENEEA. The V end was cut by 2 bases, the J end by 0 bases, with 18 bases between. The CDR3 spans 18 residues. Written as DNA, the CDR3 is TGTGCCAGCAGCTTAAGGTCCGGACTACCGTCTAGCACAGATACGCAGTATTTT. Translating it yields CASSLRSGLPSSTDTQYF.

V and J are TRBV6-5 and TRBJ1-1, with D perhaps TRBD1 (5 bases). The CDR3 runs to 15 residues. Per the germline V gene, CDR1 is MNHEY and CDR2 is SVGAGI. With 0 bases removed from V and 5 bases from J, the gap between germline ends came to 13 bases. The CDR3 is CASSYSGLAGTEAFF. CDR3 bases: TGTGCCAGCAGTTACTCGGGACTGGCAGGAACTGAAGCTTTCTTT.

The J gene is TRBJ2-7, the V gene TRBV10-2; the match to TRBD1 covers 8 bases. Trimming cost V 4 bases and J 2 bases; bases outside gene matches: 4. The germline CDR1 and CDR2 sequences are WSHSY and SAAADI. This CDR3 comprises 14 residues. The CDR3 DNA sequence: TGCGCCAGCAGTGGGACAGGGATTACCTACGAGCAGTACTTC. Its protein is CASSGTGITYEQYF.

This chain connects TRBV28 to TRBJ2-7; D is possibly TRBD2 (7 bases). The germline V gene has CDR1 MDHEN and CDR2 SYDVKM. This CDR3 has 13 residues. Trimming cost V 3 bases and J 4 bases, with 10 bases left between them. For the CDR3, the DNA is TGTGCCAGCAGTTTCGGGGGGCAATACGAGCAGTACTTC. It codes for CASSFGGQYEQYF.

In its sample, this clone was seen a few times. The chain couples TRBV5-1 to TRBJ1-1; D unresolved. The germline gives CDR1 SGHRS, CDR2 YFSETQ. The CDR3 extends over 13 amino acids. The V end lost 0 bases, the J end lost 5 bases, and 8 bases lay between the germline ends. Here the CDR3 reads CASSLETETEAFF. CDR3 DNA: TGCGCCAGCAGCTTGGAGACGGAGACTGAAGCTTTCTTT. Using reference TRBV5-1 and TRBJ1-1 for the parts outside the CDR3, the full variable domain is KAGVTQTPRYLIKTRGQQVTLSCSPISGHRSVSWYQQTPGQGLQFLFEYFSETQRNKGNFPGRFSGRQFSNSRSEMNVSTLELGDSALYLCASSLETETEAFFGQGTRLTVV.

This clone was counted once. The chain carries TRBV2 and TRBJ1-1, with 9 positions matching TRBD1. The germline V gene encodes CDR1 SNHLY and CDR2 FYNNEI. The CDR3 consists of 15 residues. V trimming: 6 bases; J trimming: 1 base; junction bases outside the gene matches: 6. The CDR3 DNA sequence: TGTGCCAGCAGCAAGGGACAGGGTAAGAACACTGAAGCTTTCTTT. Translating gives CASSKGQGKNTEAFF.

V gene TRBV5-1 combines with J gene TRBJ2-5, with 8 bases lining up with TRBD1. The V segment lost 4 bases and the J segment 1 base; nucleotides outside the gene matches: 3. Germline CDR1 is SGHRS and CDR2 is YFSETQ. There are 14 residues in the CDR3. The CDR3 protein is CASSGGTGQETQYF. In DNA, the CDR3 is TGCGCCAGCAGCGGGGGGACAGGCCAAGAGACCCAGTACTTC.